The following is a TCR beta chain sequence with its context. Its antigen is not known. Only in-frame clones appear in the TCRdb table, and some are missing; sequencing was by immunoSEQ multiplex PCR. The sample consists of about 70,000 clones, about 83% of them appearing once. The CDR3 covers 18 residues. Germline values: CDR1 GTSNPN, CDR2 SVGIG (reference sequence). V gave up 0 bases and J gave up 3 bases, with 24 bases separating them. The data stem from a study of T cell responses to AZD1222 COVID-19 vaccine. Study-wide results and limits: Donors, mostly white British, included more females; clonal diversity was possibly underestimated.

The clonotype originates from an adult in good health. V usage is TRBV30 and J usage is TRBJ2-7, with D perhaps being TRBD1 or TRBD2 (5 bases each). This specimen consisted of peripheral blood, obtained on day 0 of AZD1222 vaccination. The CDR3 reads CAWSVQDRPRRGNYEQYF. The CDR3 DNA is TGTGCCTGGAGTGTACAAGACAGACCTAGACGAGGGAACTACGAGCAGTACTTC.